The 28 T cell receptor beta chains listed next were all sequenced from one sample in a study of PD-L1 blockade in urothelial cancer. Clones were sequenced by immunoSEQ multiplex PCR, and TCRdb holds only the in-frame ones, with some missing. The repertoire holds approximately 88,000 clones, with roughly 84% as singletons. Stated time point: pretreatment peripheral blood. Material: PBMCs, obtained around atezolizumab (anti-PD-L1) treatment. These receptors were obtained from a man in his 60s with urothelial cancer.

The chain is built from TRBV27 and TRBJ2-5, with 13 positions matching TRBD2. Germline-derived CDR1 and CDR2 are MNHEY and SMNVEV (reference sequence). There are 16 residues in the CDR3. Losses at the gene ends were 5 bases for V and 5 bases for J; bases not matched to a gene: 8. The CDR3 DNA is TGTGCCAGCAGTCCGCGGACTAGCGGGAGTCAGGAGACCCAGTACTTC. It translates to CASSPRTSGSQETQYF.

About this clone itself: Sequence at one end of the junction differs from germline and may be a read error. The rearrangement links TRBV5-4 to TRBJ1-5; TRBD1 agrees at 8 bases. The germline V gene has CDR1 SGHNT and CDR2 YYREEE (reference sequence). This CDR3 region has 16 residues. The CDR3: CVSSLGTGGNNQPQHF. The CDR3 nucleotides are TGTGTCAGCAGCTTGGGCACAGGGGGGAACAATCAGCCCCAGCATTTT.

The V call is TRBV7-8, the J call TRBJ1-2, with 10 bases identical to TRBD1. Losses at the gene ends were 1 base for V and 9 bases for J; bases not matched to a gene: 5. Germline V gene sequence: CDR1 SGHVS, CDR2 FQNEAQ. There are 14 residues in the CDR3. CDR3 coding DNA: TGTGCCAGCAGCTTAGGTGGACAGGGGGGAAGCTACACCTTC. Residues: CASSLGGQGGSYTF.

This chain links TRBV5-4 with TRBJ2-7; TRBD1 matches at 7 bases. Germline V gene lookup returns CDR1 SGHNT and CDR2 YYREEE (reference sequence). V shed 4 bases and J 0 bases; nucleotides not matched to a gene: 7. The CDR3 length is 15 residues. CDR3 sequence (DNA): TGTGCCAGCAGCCAAGTAAGGGACAGCTCCTACGAGCAGTACTTC. It translates to CASSQVRDSSYEQYF.

The rearrangement uses TRBV7-9 and TRBJ2-7; D unclear. The length of the CDR3 is 12 residues. Germline V lookup: CDR1 SEHNR, CDR2 FQNEAQ (reference sequence). Trimming took 3 bases from V and 5 from J, leaving 8 bases between them. The CDR3 DNA follows: TGTGCCAGCAGCTTGTCGGTCCACGAGCAGTACTTC. The encoded protein is CASSLSVHEQYF.

This clone was seen only a few times. This chain joins TRBV6-6 and TRBJ1-5, with 9 bases aligning to TRBD1. The CDR3 has 15 amino acids. Per the germline V gene, CDR1 is MNHNY and CDR2 is SVGAGI (reference sequence). V was pared by 5 bases and J by 7 bases, with 9 bases of the junction left unmatched. In DNA, the CDR3 is TGTGCCAGCAGTCCGGACAGGGGTGGAAGACAGCCCCAGCATTTT. This gives the protein CASSPDRGGRQPQHF.

The V and J genes are TRBV5-4 and TRBJ1-2; 7 positions match TRBD1. The CDR3 is 15 residues long. The ends lost 4 bases at V and 0 bases at J; junction bases unmatched: 6. The germline V gene encodes CDR1 SGHNT and CDR2 YYREEE (reference sequence). CDR3 residues: CASSPQQGPNYGYTF. Here the CDR3 DNA reads TGTGCCAGCAGCCCTCAACAGGGGCCTAACTATGGCTACACCTTC.

V is TRBV4-2 and J is TRBJ2-7; 11 nucleotides match TRBD1. The junction had 9 bases not matched to a gene; V was cut back by 5 bases and J by 0 bases. Germline values: CDR1 LGHNA, CDR2 YNFKEQ. The CDR3 spans 17 residues. CDR3: CASSEAPGTGGSYEQYF. CDR3 bases: TGTGCCAGCAGCGAAGCACCCGGGACAGGGGGCTCCTACGAGCAGTACTTC.

The table lists this clone with a few counts. V is TRBV6-5 and J is TRBJ1-3; D might be TRBD1 (6 bases). Trimming took off 4 bases at V and 0 bases at J, with 13 bases between the two ends. This CDR3 has 16 amino acids. Germline V CDR1 and CDR2: MNHEY, SVGAGI. CDR3 loop: CASSSGTWSSGNTIYF. Here the CDR3 DNA reads TGTGCCAGCAGTTCCGGGACATGGAGCTCTGGAAACACCATATATTTT.

The chain carries TRBV7-3 and TRBJ2-1; D not certain. Per germline, CDR1 SGHTA and CDR2 FQGTGA. The length of the CDR3 is 15 residues. V was trimmed by 3 bases and J by 10 bases, leaving 19 bases between them. CDR3: CASSFYGTQPREQFF. The CDR3 region has the DNA TGTGCCAGCAGCTTTTATGGAACACAACCGCGGGAGCAGTTCTTC.

This rearrangement joins TRBV28 to TRBJ1-4; 7 nucleotides line up with TRBD1. The CDR3 loop spans 14 amino acids. Germline V gives CDR1 MDHEN, CDR2 SYDVKM. Trimming took 11 bases from V and 7 from J; bases not matched to a gene: 13. The CDR3 bases are TGTGCCGTTTTGTCCGACAGGGTTGGTGAAAAACTGTTTTTT. Translated, it gives CAVLSDRVGEKLFF.

This chain connects TRBV2 to TRBJ2-3; 8 bases are a match to TRBD2. Germline trimming cut 7 bases from V and 6 bases from J; bases unmatched to any gene: 6. Germline V gene data show CDR1 as SNHLY and CDR2 as FYNNEI. This CDR3 has 13 residues. The CDR3 protein is CASMTGGSDTQYF. Written as DNA, the CDR3 is TGTGCCAGCATGACGGGAGGGTCGGATACGCAGTATTTT. Full variable domain (missing parts from reference TRBV2 and TRBJ2-3): EPEVTQTPSHQVTQMGQEVILRCVPISNHLYFYWYRQILGQKVEFLVSFYNNEISEKSEIFDDQFSVERPDGSNFTLKIRSTKLEDSAMYFCASMTGGSDTQYFGPGTRLTVL.

The DNA of the CDR3 is TGCGCCAGCAGCCAAAATACAGGGGGCGGCGGGGAGCTGTTTTTT. Its protein is CASSQNTGGGGELFF. The V and J genes are TRBV4-3 and TRBJ2-2; 9 nucleotides align to TRBD1. CDR3 length: 15 amino acids. From germline, CDR1 is LGHNA and CDR2 YSLEER. Trimming at V came to 2 bases and at J to 7 bases, leaving 5 bases not matched to a gene.

This chain uses TRBV28 with TRBJ2-3; 7 bases agree with TRBD1. The CDR3 is 14 amino acids. Germline trimming cut 4 bases from V and 4 bases from J; bases unmatched to any gene: 5. Per the germline V gene, CDR1 is MDHEN and CDR2 is SYDVKM. CDR3 protein: CASSSGTVPDTQYF. As DNA, the CDR3 is TGTGCCAGCAGTTCGGGGACAGTCCCAGATACGCAGTATTTT.

The genes are TRBV2 and TRBJ2-1, with D possibly matching TRBD2 (5 bases). Per the germline V gene, CDR1 is SNHLY and CDR2 is FYNNEI. The CDR3 consists of 16 residues. V shed 2 bases and J shed 2 bases, with 13 bases lying between them. The CDR3 sequence is CASSERGGGTYNEQFF. In nucleotides, the CDR3 is TGTGCCAGCAGTGAACGGGGTGGTGGAACCTACAATGAGCAGTTCTTC.

The gene calls are TRBV30 and TRBJ2-3; D is unclear. V was shortened by 1 base and J by 3 bases, with 8 bases between the two germline ends. In germline, CDR1 is GTSNPN, CDR2 SVGIG (reference sequence). The CDR3 has 13 residues. The chain's CDR3 is CAWSAGPTDTQYF. In nucleotides, the CDR3 is TGTGCCTGGAGTGCGGGTCCAACAGATACGCAGTATTTT. The full variable domain, rest sourced from reference TRBV30 and TRBJ2-3, is SQTIHQWPATLVQPVGSPLSLECTVEGTSNPNLYWYRQAAGRGLQLLFYSVGIGQISSEVPQNLSASRPQDRQFILSSKKLLLSDSGFYLCAWSAGPTDTQYFGPGTRLTVL.

This chain uses TRBV19 with TRBJ1-2; perhaps TRBD1 as D (5 bases). Between the trimmed V and J ends, which lost 3 bases and 2 bases, there was a span of 7 bases. The CDR3 runs 13 residues. CDR1 and CDR2 from the germline V gene are LNHDA and SQIVND (reference sequence). The CDR3 DNA sequence: TGTGCCAGTAGTATTGCAGGGAACTATGGCTACACCTTC. Its translation: CASSIAGNYGYTF.

The gene calls are TRBV4-1 and TRBJ2-7; 11 nucleotides line up with TRBD2. Germline CDR1 MGHRA, CDR2 YSYEKL. V shed 4 bases and J 3 bases; nucleotides not matched to a gene: 5. This CDR3 contains 15 residues. Here the CDR3 DNA reads TGCGCCAGCAGCCTTGGGACTAGCGGTCTCTACGAGCAGTACTTC. Translation gives CASSLGTSGLYEQYF.

V is TRBV9 and J is TRBJ1-6; TRBD1 might be the D (6 bases). CDR1 is SGDLS, CDR2 YYNGEE, per germline. The V end lost 0 bases, the J end lost 6 bases, and 10 bases lay between the germline ends. The CDR3 sequence is 15 residues long. The CDR3 coding sequence is TGTGCCAGCAGCGTAGAAGGACAGAGTAATTCACCCCTCCACTTT. This translates into CASSVEGQSNSPLHF.

The CDR3 nucleotides read TGCGCCAGCAGCTTGGATGCGGGACTAGCGGGAGGGGTTCAGTACTTC. Its protein product is CASSLDAGLAGGVQYF. The genes are TRBV5-1 and TRBJ2-4; 16 nucleotides match TRBD2. The germline V gene encodes CDR1 SGHRS and CDR2 YFSETQ. The CDR3 extends over 16 amino acids. V dropped 0 bases and J dropped 11; count of bases not matched to a gene: 5.

The rearrangement links TRBV5-8 to TRBJ2-3, with D possibly being TRBD1 (5 bases). The CDR3 runs 17 residues. Trimming cost V 0 bases and J 4 bases, with 18 bases left between them. The germline V gene encodes CDR1 SGHTS and CDR2 YDEGEE. CDR3 DNA: TGTGCCAGCAGCTTGGATGCAGGACAACTAAGGGCAGATACGCAGTATTTT. Protein sequence: CASSLDAGQLRADTQYF.

The chain carries TRBV4-3 and TRBJ2-3; 8 positions match TRBD1. The V segment lost 4 bases and the J segment 6 bases; nucleotides outside the gene matches: 12. The CDR3 has 16 residues. Germline loops: CDR1 LGHNA, CDR2 YSLEER. As DNA, the CDR3 is TGCGCCAGCAGCCGAGAGTGGCAGGGGGCGAAGGATACGCAGTATTTT. Amino acid sequence: CASSREWQGAKDTQYF.

V gene TRBV7-2 combines with J gene TRBJ2-1; TRBD1 agrees at 7 bases. With V trimmed by 4 bases and J by 9 bases, 12 bases remained unmatched. CDR1 and CDR2 from the germline V gene are SGHTA and FQGNSA. This CDR3 contains 15 residues. The CDR3 protein is CASSSTATGKGEQFF. CDR3 DNA sequence: TGTGCCAGCAGCTCAACCGCGACAGGGAAGGGTGAGCAGTTCTTC.

The chain combines TRBV29-1 with TRBJ1-4, with 12 bases matching TRBD1. The germline CDR1 and CDR2 sequences are SQVTM and ANQGSEA. J lost 2 bases, V lost 6 bases, and 7 bases had no gene match. The CDR3 extends over 16 amino acids. For the CDR3, the DNA is TGCAGCGTGAAGGGACAGGGGGCGCCGACTAATGAAAAACTGTTTTTT. Translated: CSVKGQGAPTNEKLFF.

This clone was detected once. The rearrangement uses TRBV19 and TRBJ1-1; 10 nucleotides match TRBD1. J was trimmed by 5 bases and V by 3 bases; bases with no gene match: 3. The CDR3 length is 14 residues. CDR1 and CDR2 (germline): LNHDA, SQIVND (reference sequence). In nucleotides, the CDR3 is TGTGCCAGTAGTATCGGGGACAGGGGTACTGAAGCTTTCTTT. Translated, it gives CASSIGDRGTEAFF.

The chain is built from TRBV6-5 and TRBJ2-1, with 7 bases identical to TRBD2. Trimming at V came to 6 bases and at J to 10 bases, leaving 3 bases not matched to a gene. This CDR3 has 11 residues. The germline CDR1 and CDR2 sequences are MNHEY and SVGAGI. CDR3 DNA sequence: TGTGCCAGCAGCAGTAGCGGGGAGCAGTTCTTC. It is translated as CASSSSGEQFF.

The chain joins TRBV5-4 to TRBJ1-1; weak D call: TRBD1 (5 bases). Germline V gene lookup returns CDR1 SGHNT and CDR2 YYREEE (reference sequence). The CDR3 has 15 amino acids. Trimming left V 4 bases short and J 1 base short, with 14 bases between. The CDR3 DNA reads as TGTGCCAGCAGCAACGCAGGGCAGAAGAACACTGAAGCTTTCTTT. Amino acids: CASSNAGQKNTEAFF.

V and J are TRBV28 and TRBJ2-2; perhaps TRBD2 as D (6 bases). There are 12 residues in the CDR3. Germline V gene data show CDR1 as MDHEN and CDR2 as SYDVKM. The V end was cut by 7 bases, the J end by 7 bases, with 10 bases between. The CDR3 sequence is CASIGGGGELFF. CDR3 sequence (DNA): TGTGCCAGCATTGGGGGAGGCGGGGAGCTGTTTTTT.